This passage covers 15 T cell receptor beta chains from one sample sequenced in a study of T-cell memory formation after mild COVID-19. TCRdb independently ran MiXCR on the 5' RACE reads; one entry per CDR3 protein. The sample lists 350,000 to 500,000 distinct CDR3 sequences, approximately 19% occurring once. The sample consisted of PBMCs or a T cell subset sorted from them (not recorded which). The receptors were gathered from a man aged 18-30 years who had mild COVID-19 (a few samples of this study predate the infection). Cell type and time point are not known.

The CDR3 DNA sequence: TGTGCCAGCAGCTTATTGAGTGGAAGCGCAGAGACCCAGTACTTC. The encoded protein is CASSLLSGSAETQYF. The J gene is TRBJ2-5, the V gene TRBV7-6, with unresolved D. Trimming cost V 2 bases and J 4 bases, with 14 bases left between them. The CDR3 runs to 15 residues. The germline V gene has CDR1 SGHVS and CDR2 FNYEAQ.

This clonotype was picked up a small number of times. J is TRBJ1-2 and V is TRBV5-1; D is undetermined. The V end was cut by 5 bases, the J end by 2 bases, with 10 bases between. Germline lookup yields CDR1 SGHRS and CDR2 YFSETQ. The CDR3 has 13 amino acids. The DNA of the CDR3 is TGCGCCAGCAGTGGGGATGGGAACTATGGCTACACCTTC. The encoded protein is CASSGDGNYGYTF.

This chain connects TRBV7-6 to TRBJ2-3; D is unresolved. V was pared by 3 bases and J by 1 base, with 14 bases between. This CDR3 comprises 16 residues. The V gene's germline CDR1 is SGHVS and CDR2 FNYEAQ. In DNA form, the CDR3 reads TGTGCCAGCAGCTTTCGCCAGGCCCGGGGCACAGATACGCAGTATTTT. The encoded protein is CASSFRQARGTDTQYF. Filled out from reference TRBV7-6 and TRBJ2-3, the complete variable domain reads GAGVSQSPRYKVTKRGQDVALRCDPISGHVSLYWYRQALGQGPEFLTYFNYEAQQDKSGLPNDRFSAERPEGSISTLTIQRTEQRDSAMYRCASSFRQARGTDTQYFGPGTRLTVL.

The J gene is TRBJ2-1, the V gene TRBV4-1, with D hard to call. This CDR3 is built from 16 residues. Germline V gene sequence: CDR1 MGHRA, CDR2 YSYEKL. The V gene lost 0 bases and the J gene lost 2 bases, with 11 bases spanning the gap. The CDR3 reads CASSQDEASTYNEQFF. The CDR3 DNA reads as TGCGCCAGCAGCCAAGATGAGGCGTCCACCTACAATGAGCAGTTCTTC.

This clonotype was found many times. V gene TRBV19 combines with J gene TRBJ2-1; the D gene could be TRBD1 or TRBD2 (6 bases each). Germline V gene sequence: CDR1 LNHDA, CDR2 SQIVND (reference sequence). V was clipped by 3 bases and J by 8 bases, with 17 bases between them. The CDR3 is 15 residues long. The CDR3 sequence: CASSISGAPWDEQFF. The CDR3 DNA sequence: TGTGCCAGTAGTATTTCGGGGGCTCCTTGGGATGAGCAGTTCTTC.

This clonotype was seen more than once but under ten times. The rearrangement links TRBV12-3 or TRBV12-4 to TRBJ2-3; the match to TRBD1 covers 10 bases. Trimming took 4 bases from V and 7 from J; bases not matched to a gene: 2. The CDR3 sequence is 13 residues long. The DNA for the CDR3 is TGTGCCAGCAGTTGGGACAGGGGCCATACGCAGTATTTT. Protein: CASSWDRGHTQYF.

This clonotype was counted only a few times. The V call is TRBV15, the J call TRBJ2-1; D call uncertain. CDR1 and CDR2 from the germline V gene are LNHNV and YYDKDF (reference sequence). Trimming left V 4 bases short and J 8 bases short, with 9 bases between. CDR3 length equals 12 residues. The CDR3 is CATSITGHEQFF. The CDR3 coding sequence is TGTGCCACCAGCATTACTGGGCATGAGCAGTTCTTC.

This sequence joins TRBV7-6 and TRBJ2-7, with D maybe TRBD2 (5 bases). This CDR3 has 15 amino acids. The V end was cut by 0 bases, the J end by 2 bases, with 11 bases between. CDR1 is SGHVS, CDR2 FNYEAQ, per germline. The CDR3 spells CASSLAVTGAYEQYF. CDR3 DNA: TGTGCCAGCAGCTTAGCGGTGACCGGGGCCTACGAGCAGTACTTC.

This chain connects TRBV11-2 to TRBJ1-2, with TRBD1 as a possible D gene (5 bases). The V and J ends lost 1 base and 3 bases respectively, with 12 bases between them. The germline V gene has CDR1 SGHAT and CDR2 FQNNGV. The CDR3 totals 15 residues. The CDR3 is CASSLGLGRDYGYTF. The CDR3 coding sequence is TGTGCCAGCAGCTTAGGTCTTGGCAGGGACTATGGCTACACCTTC.

V is TRBV20-1 and J is TRBJ1-2, with 8 positions matching TRBD1. The CDR3 consists of 15 residues. CDR1 and CDR2 (germline): DFQATT, SNEGSKA (reference sequence). V lost 0 bases, J lost 4 bases, and 7 bases stayed unmatched. The CDR3 coding sequence is TGCAGTGCTAGAGATGGCCAGGGGGCGGTCTATGGCTACACCTTC. It yields the protein CSARDGQGAVYGYTF.

This clonotype was counted many times. The genes are TRBV4-2 and TRBJ2-2; 7 bases are shared with TRBD2. After removal of 6 bases from V and 0 bases from J, the junction contained 4 bases not matched to a gene. This CDR3 is built from 15 residues. CDR1 and CDR2 from the germline V gene are LGHNA and YNFKEQ. The CDR3 DNA reads TGTGCCAGCAGTCCAGCGGGGTCGAACACCGGGGAGCTGTTTTTT. This sequence encodes CASSPAGSNTGELFF.

The sample holds many counts of this clonotype. The chain combines TRBV7-2 with TRBJ2-1; D might be TRBD2 (6 bases). Per the germline V gene, CDR1 is SGHTA and CDR2 is FQGNSA. This CDR3 region has 16 residues. V dropped 0 bases and J dropped 4 bases, with 13 bases sitting between them. CDR3: CASSLAWDSSYNEQFF. DNA for the CDR3: TGTGCCAGCAGCTTAGCGTGGGACTCTTCATACAATGAGCAGTTCTTC.

This chain uses TRBV12-3 or TRBV12-4 with TRBJ2-5; 11 nucleotides line up with TRBD2. CDR3 length equals 14 residues. V lost 2 bases, J lost 4 bases, and 0 bases stayed unmatched. CDR3 in amino acids: CASSLTSGRETQYF. As DNA, the CDR3 is TGTGCCAGCAGTTTAACTAGCGGGAGAGAGACCCAGTACTTC.

The sample holds a few counts of this clonotype. The gene calls are TRBV4-2 and TRBJ1-1; perhaps TRBD1 as D (5 bases). This CDR3 spans 14 amino acids. With 0 bases removed from V and 5 bases from J, the gap between germline ends came to 10 bases. The V gene's germline CDR1 is LGHNA and CDR2 YNFKEQ. In DNA form, the CDR3 reads TGTGCCAGCAGCCAAGAGCAGGGCACGACTGAAGCTTTCTTT. This gives the protein CASSQEQGTTEAFF.

The chain links TRBV24-1 to TRBJ1-2; 9 bases match TRBD1. Unmatched junction bases numbered 9, after V lost 4 bases and J lost 7 bases. Germline V CDR1 and CDR2: KGHDR, SFDVKD. This CDR3 has 15 amino acids. The CDR3 reads CATSEGTGPRGGYTF. In DNA form, the CDR3 reads TGTGCCACCAGTGAGGGGACAGGGCCTCGGGGTGGCTACACCTTC.